This T cell receptor (beta chain) was observed in a study of T-cell memory formation after mild COVID-19. In this sample, this clonotype turned up many times. Its matching antigen is unknown. Amplification by 5'RACE using constant-segment primers produced TCR alpha and TCR beta cDNA libraries that carried sample barcodes and UMIs. TCRdb called the 5' RACE reads again in MiXCR, with one record for every CDR3 protein. In the table there are 150,000 or so distinct CDR3 sequences, more than 14% of which are singletons. There are 13 residues in the CDR3. Germline V gene data show CDR1 as ENHRY and CDR2 as SYGVKD. Between the trimmed V and J ends, which lost 10 bases and 2 bases, there was a span of 15 bases. Regarding the study as a whole: There was a balanced CD4/CD8 profile in clones contracting day 15 to 85, and later expanders leaned CD4+. Memory cells collected pre-infection included some clones that later responded, suggesting cross-reactive memory joined.

This receptor was obtained from an adult woman who had mild COVID-19 (a few samples of this study predate the infection). Cell type and time point are not known. V gene TRBV10-3 combines with J gene TRBJ2-7, with D tentatively TRBD1 (5 bases). The sample consisted of PBMCs or a T cell subset sorted from them (not recorded which). CDR3 residues: CATVGHRTYEQYF. The CDR3 DNA reads as TGTGCCACTGTAGGACATCGCACCTACGAGCAGTACTTC.